The 9 T cell receptor beta chains below were found in one sample sequenced in a study of blood T cell repertoires in COVID-19. Libraries were prepared by immunoSEQ multiplex PCR; TCRdb keeps only in-frame clonotypes and omits some of them. Counted here are over 100,000 clones, around 86% occurring once; the ten biggest clones make up about 2.5%. Sample: peripheral blood. The source is a man aged 50-59 years with active COVID-19.

V usage is TRBV3-1 (or the pseudogene TRBV3-2) and J usage is TRBJ1-2, with TRBD1 matching 8 bases. The junction had 3 bases not matched to a gene; V was cut back by 7 bases and J by 2 bases. The CDR3 is 13 residues long. The V gene's germline CDR1 is LGHDT and CDR2 YNNKEL (reference sequence). For the CDR3, the DNA is TGTGCCAGCACCGACAGGGGAAACTATGGCTACACCTTC. Translated: CASTDRGNYGYTF.

The chain uses TRBV4-1 and TRBJ1-2, with 10 positions matching TRBD1. The CDR3 extends over 14 amino acids. Germline CDR1 and CDR2: MGHRA and YSYEKL. After removal of 5 bases from V and 4 bases from J, the junction contained 4 bases not matched to a gene. CDR3 DNA: TGCGCCAGCAGCATGGGACAGGGGTCCTATGGCTACACCTTC. This gives the protein CASSMGQGSYGYTF.

V gene TRBV18 combines with J gene TRBJ2-7; 8 bases are a match to TRBD1. V trimming: 5 bases; J trimming: 4 bases; junction bases outside the gene matches: 7. The germline CDR1 and CDR2 sequences are KGHSH and LQKENI. CDR3 size: 14 residues. This chain's CDR3 is CASSKDRGYYEQYF. CDR3 in DNA: TGTGCCAGCTCAAAAGACAGGGGATATTACGAGCAGTACTTC.

The rearrangement links TRBV27 to TRBJ1-6, with TRBD1 identical over 8 bases. Germline trimming cut 8 bases from V and 7 bases from J; bases unmatched to any gene: 10. Germline V gene sequence: CDR1 MNHEY, CDR2 SMNVEV (reference sequence). This CDR3 is 15 amino acids long. The CDR3 loop is CASSARTGLNSPLHF. CDR3 in DNA: TGTGCCAGCTCCGCCCGGACAGGGTTAAATTCACCCCTCCACTTT.

This chain joins TRBV5-1 and TRBJ2-3, with D maybe TRBD2 (7 bases). V lost 0 bases and J lost 0, with 14 bases in between. The CDR3 has 17 amino acids. The germline V gene has CDR1 SGHRS and CDR2 YFSETQ. The CDR3 nucleotides read TGCGCCAGCAGCTTGGTAGGCGGGGGCCTAAGCACAGATACGCAGTATTTT. Translating gives CASSLVGGGLSTDTQYF.

The chain carries TRBV30 and TRBJ1-1; 7 nucleotides line up with TRBD1. The junction had 21 bases not matched to a gene; V was cut back by 6 bases and J by 8 bases. The CDR3 is 16 amino acids. From germline, CDR1 is GTSNPN and CDR2 SVGIG (reference sequence). This chain's CDR3 is CACQMGMGDSLKEAFF. Here the CDR3 DNA reads TGTGCCTGCCAAATGGGGATGGGGGACAGTCTTAAGGAAGCTTTCTTT.

The CDR3 DNA sequence: TGTGCCAGCAGCCAATATGGGCAGGGTGGACAGCCCCAGCATTTT. This translates into CASSQYGQGGQPQHF. The V and J genes are TRBV3-1 (or the pseudogene TRBV3-2) and TRBJ1-5, with D possibly matching TRBD1 (5 bases). The CDR3 loop spans 15 amino acids. Deletions cut 2 bases from V and 7 bases from J, with 15 bases between. Germline CDR1 and CDR2: LGHDT and YNNKEL (reference sequence).

This sequence joins TRBV29-1 and TRBJ1-5; D is unclear. With 5 bases removed from V and 0 bases from J, the gap between germline ends came to 8 bases. Germline V CDR1 and CDR2: SQVTM, ANQGSEA. The CDR3 has 13 residues. Here the CDR3 DNA reads TGCAGCGTTCGGCGGAATAGCAATCAGCCCCAGCATTTT. It codes for CSVRRNSNQPQHF.

J is TRBJ1-6 and V is TRBV30, with D unclear. V dropped 4 bases and J dropped 0 bases, with 13 bases sitting between them. Germline-derived CDR1 and CDR2 are GTSNPN and SVGIG (reference sequence). This CDR3 contains 16 residues. The CDR3 region is CAWTPRLSSYNSPLHF. CDR3 DNA sequence: TGTGCCTGGACCCCGCGATTAAGCTCCTATAATTCACCCCTCCACTTT.